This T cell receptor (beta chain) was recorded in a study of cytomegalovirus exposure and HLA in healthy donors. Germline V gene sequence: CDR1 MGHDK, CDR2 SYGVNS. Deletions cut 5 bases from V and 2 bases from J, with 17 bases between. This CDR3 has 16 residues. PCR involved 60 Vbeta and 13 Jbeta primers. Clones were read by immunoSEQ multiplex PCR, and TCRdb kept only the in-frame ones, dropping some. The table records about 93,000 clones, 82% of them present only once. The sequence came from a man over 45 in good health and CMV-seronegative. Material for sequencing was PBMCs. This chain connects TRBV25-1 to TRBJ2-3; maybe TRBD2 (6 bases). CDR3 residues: CASSNHGTDLTDTQYF. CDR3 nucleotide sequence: TGTGCCAGCAGTAACCACGGGACTGACCTCACAGATACGCAGTATTTT.